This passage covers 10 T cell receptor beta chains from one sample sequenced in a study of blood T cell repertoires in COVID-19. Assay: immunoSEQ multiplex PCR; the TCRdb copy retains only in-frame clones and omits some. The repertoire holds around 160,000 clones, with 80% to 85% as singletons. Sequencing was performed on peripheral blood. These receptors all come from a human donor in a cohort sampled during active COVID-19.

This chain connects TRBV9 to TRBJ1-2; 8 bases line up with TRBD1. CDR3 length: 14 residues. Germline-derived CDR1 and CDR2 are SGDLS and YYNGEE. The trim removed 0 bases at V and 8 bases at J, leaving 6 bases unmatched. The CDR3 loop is CASSVGTGSKGYTF. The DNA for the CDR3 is TGTGCCAGCAGCGTAGGGACAGGGTCGAAAGGCTACACCTTC.

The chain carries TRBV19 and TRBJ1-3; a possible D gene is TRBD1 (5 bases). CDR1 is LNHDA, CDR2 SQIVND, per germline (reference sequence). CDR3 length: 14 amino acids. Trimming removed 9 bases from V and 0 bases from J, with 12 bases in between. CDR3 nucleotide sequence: TGTGCCAGCCAATCAGGGCGCTCTGGAAACACCATATATTTT. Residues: CASQSGRSGNTIYF.

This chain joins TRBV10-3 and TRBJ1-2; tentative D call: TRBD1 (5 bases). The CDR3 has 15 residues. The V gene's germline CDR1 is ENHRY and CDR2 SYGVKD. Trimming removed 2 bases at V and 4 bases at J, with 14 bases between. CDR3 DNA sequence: TGTGCCATCAGTGAGGGTGTTGGGGGGAGCTATGGCTACACCTTC. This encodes CAISEGVGGSYGYTF.

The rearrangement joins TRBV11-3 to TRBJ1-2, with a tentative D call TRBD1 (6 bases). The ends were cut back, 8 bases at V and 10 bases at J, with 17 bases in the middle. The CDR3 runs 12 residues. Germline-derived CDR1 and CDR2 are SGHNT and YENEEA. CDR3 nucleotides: TGTGCCAGCTCTCCCAGGGGCCGTACCTACACCTTC. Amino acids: CASSPRGRTYTF.

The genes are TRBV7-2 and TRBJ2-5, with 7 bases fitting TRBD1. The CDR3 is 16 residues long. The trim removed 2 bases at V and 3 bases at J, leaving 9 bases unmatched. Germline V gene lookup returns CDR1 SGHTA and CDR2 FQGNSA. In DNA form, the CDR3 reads TGTGCCAGCAGCTTAATTGTACAGACAGGGAAAGAGACCCAGTACTTC. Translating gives CASSLIVQTGKETQYF.

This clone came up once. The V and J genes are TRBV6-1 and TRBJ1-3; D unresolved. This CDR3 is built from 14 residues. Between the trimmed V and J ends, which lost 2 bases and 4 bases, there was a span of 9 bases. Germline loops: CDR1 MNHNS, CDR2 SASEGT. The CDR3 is CASSESSAGNTIYF. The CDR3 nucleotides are TGTGCCAGCAGTGAAAGTTCAGCGGGAAACACCATATATTTT.

The CDR3 protein is CASSLGQSSYNSPLHF. In DNA, the CDR3 is TGTGCCAGCAGCTTGGGACAGAGCTCCTATAATTCACCCCTCCACTTT. The chain employs TRBV7-9 and TRBJ1-6, with TRBD1 matching 7 bases. Trimming cost V 3 bases and J 0 bases; bases outside gene matches: 2. CDR1 is SEHNR and CDR2 is FQNEAQ in the germline V gene (reference sequence). This CDR3 spans 16 amino acids.

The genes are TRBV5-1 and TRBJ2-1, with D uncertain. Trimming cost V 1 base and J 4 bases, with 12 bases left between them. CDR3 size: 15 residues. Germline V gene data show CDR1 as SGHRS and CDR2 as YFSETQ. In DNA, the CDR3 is TGCGCCAGCAGCTTGCGCTTCGCGACATACAATGAGCAGTTCTTC. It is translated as CASSLRFATYNEQFF.

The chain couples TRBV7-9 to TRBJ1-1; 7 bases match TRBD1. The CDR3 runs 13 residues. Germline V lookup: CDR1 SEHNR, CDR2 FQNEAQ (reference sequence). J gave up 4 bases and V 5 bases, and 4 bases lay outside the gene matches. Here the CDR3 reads CASSLGTATEAFF. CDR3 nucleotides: TGTGCCAGCAGCCTAGGGACAGCCACTGAAGCTTTCTTT.

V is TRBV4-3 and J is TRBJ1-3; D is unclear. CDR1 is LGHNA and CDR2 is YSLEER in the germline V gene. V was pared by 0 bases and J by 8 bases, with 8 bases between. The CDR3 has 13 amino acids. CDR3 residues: CASSQDMRDTIYF. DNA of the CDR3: TGCGCCAGCAGCCAAGATATGAGGGACACCATATATTTT.